This T cell receptor beta chain was observed in a study of blood T cell repertoires in COVID-19. At the level of the study: Acute-phase and convalescent COVID-19 samples originated in the United States, Italy and Spain. Sources were T cells, B-cell-depleted T cells, or PBMCs; the material itself was cDNA or gDNA.

How the authors handled the data: Quantification of nucleated cells was approximated via reference gene primer amplification. Sequenced by immunoSEQ multiplex PCR; TCRdb stores in-frame clones only, minus some. That table supplies the V and J calls and clone size; D and trimming were determined from the DNA. Among 140,000 to 150,000 clones, 80% to 90% were seen once, and the ten largest hold 8% to 9%. Per the germline V gene, CDR1 is MNHEY and CDR2 is SVGAGI. With 0 bases removed from V and 7 bases from J, the gap between germline ends came to 10 bases. The CDR3 length is 14 residues. This chain uses TRBV6-5 with TRBJ1-5, with TRBD1 as a possible D gene (5 bases). This TCR came from a human donor with acute or convalescent COVID-19. The donor label of this sample is uncertain. Sequencing used peripheral blood. CDR3 amino acids: CASSYSAGKQPQHF. As DNA, the CDR3 is TGTGCCAGCAGTTACTCGGCAGGGAAGCAGCCCCAGCATTTT.